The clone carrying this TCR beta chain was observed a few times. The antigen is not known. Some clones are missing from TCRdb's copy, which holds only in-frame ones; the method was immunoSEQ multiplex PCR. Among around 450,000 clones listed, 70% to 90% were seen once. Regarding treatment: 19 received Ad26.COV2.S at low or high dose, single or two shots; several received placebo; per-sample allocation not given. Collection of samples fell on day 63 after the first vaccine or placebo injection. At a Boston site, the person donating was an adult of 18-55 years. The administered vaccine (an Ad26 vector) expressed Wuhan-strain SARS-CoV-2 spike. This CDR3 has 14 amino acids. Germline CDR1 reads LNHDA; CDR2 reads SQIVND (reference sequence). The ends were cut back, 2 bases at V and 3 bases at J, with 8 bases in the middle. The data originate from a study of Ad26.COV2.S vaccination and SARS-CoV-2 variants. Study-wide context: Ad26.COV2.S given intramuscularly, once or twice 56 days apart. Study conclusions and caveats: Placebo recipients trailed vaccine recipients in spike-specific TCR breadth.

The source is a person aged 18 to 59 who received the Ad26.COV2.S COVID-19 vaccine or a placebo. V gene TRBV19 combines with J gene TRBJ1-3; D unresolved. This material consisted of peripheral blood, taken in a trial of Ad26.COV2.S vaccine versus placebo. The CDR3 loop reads CASSIPGIGNTIYF. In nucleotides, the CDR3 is TGTGCCAGTAGTATACCAGGTATTGGAAACACCATATATTTT.